This T cell receptor beta chain was identified in a study of control samples from healthy donors and cancer patients. Data came from immunoSEQ multiplex PCR; TCRdb stores just in-frame clones and leaves some out. The repertoire has 200,000 to 250,000 clones, roughly 94% of them found once; the top ten carry more than 1.3%. The trim removed 6 bases at V and 5 bases at J, leaving 7 bases unmatched. CDR1 is KGHDR, CDR2 SFDVKD, per germline. The CDR3 has 14 amino acids. Specimen: blood. The TCR sequence derives from a man aged 45-65 years in good health. The chain is built from TRBV24-1 and TRBJ2-7, with 9 nucleotides matching TRBD1. The CDR3 sequence is CATSQTGGRDEQYF. CDR3 in DNA: TGTGCCACCAGTCAAACAGGGGGCCGGGACGAGCAGTACTTC.